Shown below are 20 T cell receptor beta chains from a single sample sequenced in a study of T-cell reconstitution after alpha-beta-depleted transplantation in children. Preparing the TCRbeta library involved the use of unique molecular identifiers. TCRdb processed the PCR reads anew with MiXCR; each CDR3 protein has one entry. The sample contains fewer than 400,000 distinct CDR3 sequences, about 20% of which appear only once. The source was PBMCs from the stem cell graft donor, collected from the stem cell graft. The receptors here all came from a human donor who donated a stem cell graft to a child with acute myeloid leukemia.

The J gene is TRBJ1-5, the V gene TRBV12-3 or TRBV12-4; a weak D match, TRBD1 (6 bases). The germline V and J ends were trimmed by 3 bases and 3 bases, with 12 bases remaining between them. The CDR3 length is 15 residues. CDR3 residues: CASSLAGDDNQPQHF. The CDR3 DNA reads TGTGCCAGCAGTTTGGCAGGGGATGACAATCAGCCCCAGCATTTT.

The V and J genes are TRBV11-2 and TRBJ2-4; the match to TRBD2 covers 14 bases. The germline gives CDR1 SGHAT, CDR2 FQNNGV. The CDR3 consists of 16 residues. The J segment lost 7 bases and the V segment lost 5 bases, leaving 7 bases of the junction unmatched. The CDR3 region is CASSPGLAGGENIQYF. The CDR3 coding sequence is TGTGCCAGCAGCCCCGGACTAGCGGGAGGCGAGAACATTCAGTACTTC. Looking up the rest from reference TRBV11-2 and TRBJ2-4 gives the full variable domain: EAGVAQSPRYKIIEKRQSVAFWCNPISGHATLYWYQQILGQGPKLLIQFQNNGVVDDSQLPKDRFSAERLKGVDSTLKIQPAKLEDSAVYLCASSPGLAGGENIQYFGAGTRLSVL.

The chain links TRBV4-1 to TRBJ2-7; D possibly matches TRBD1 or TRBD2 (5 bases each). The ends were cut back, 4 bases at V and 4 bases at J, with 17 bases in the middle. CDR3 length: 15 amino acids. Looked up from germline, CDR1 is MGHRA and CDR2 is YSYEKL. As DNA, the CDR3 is TGCGCCAGCAGCCTCCGGGACGGACCTAATTACGAGCAGTACTTC. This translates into CASSLRDGPNYEQYF.

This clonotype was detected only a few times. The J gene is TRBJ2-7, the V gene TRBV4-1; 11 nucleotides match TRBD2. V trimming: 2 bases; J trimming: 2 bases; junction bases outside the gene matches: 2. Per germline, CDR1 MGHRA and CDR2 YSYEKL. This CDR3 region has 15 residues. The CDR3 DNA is TGCGCCAGCAGCCAAATAGCGGGAGGGACCTACGAGCAGTACTTC. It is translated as CASSQIAGGTYEQYF.

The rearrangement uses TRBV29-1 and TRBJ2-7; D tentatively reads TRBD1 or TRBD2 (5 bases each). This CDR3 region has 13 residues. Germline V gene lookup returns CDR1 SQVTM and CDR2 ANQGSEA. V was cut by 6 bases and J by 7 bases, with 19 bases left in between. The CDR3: CSVGLSGLREQYF. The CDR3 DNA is TGCAGCGTCGGCTTATCGGGGCTTCGGGAGCAGTACTTC.

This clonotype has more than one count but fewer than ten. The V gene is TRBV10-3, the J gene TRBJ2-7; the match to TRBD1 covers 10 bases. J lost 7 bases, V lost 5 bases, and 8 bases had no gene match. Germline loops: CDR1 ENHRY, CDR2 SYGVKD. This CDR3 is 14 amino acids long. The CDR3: CAISHDRGQDEQYF. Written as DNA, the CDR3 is TGTGCCATCAGTCACGACAGGGGGCAGGATGAGCAGTACTTC.

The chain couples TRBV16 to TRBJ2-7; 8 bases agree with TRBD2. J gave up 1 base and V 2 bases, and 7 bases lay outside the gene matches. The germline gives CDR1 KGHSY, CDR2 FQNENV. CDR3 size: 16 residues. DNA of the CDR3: TGTGCCAGCAGCCAAAGGGCGGGAGGTACTTCCTACGAGCAGTACTTC. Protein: CASSQRAGGTSYEQYF.

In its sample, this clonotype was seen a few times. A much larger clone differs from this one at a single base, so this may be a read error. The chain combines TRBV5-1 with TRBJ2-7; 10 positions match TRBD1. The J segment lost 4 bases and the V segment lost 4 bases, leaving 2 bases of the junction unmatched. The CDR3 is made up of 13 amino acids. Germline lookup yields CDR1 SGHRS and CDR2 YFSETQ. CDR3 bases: TGCGCCAGCAGCGCGGGACAGGGGTACGAGCAGTACTTC. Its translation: CASSAGQGYEQYF.

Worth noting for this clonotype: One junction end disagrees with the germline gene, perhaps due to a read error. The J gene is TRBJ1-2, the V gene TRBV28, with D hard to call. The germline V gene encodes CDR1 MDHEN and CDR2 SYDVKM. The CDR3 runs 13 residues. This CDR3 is CASSGSANCGYTF. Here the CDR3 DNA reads TGTGCCAGCTCGGGCAGTGCTAACTGTGGCTACACCTTC.

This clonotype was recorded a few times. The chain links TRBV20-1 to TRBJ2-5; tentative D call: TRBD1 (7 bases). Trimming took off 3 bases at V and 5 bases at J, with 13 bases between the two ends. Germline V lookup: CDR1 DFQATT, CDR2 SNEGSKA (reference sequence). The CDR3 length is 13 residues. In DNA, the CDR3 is TGCAGTGCTAGGAAGACAGGGAGGGAGACCCAGTACTTC. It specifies CSARKTGRETQYF.

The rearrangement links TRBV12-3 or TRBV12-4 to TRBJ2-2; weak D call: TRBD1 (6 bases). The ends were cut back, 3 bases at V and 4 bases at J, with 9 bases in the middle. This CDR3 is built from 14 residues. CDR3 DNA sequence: TGTGCCAGCAGTTTGAGGGGGACCACCGGGGAGCTGTTTTTT. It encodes CASSLRGTTGELFF.

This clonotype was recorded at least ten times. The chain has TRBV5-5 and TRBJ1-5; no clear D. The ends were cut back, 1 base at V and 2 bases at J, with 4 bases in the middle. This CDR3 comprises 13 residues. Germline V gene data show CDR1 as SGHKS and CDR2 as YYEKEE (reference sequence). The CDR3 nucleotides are TGTGCCAGCAGCTTGCAGGGCAATCAGCCCCAGCATTTT. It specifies CASSLQGNQPQHF.

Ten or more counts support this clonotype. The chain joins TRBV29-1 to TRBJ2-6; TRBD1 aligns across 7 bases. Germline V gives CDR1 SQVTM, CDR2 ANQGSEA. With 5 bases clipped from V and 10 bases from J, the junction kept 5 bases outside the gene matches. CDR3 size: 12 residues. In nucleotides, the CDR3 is TGCAGCGTTACAGGGGCGGCTAACGTCCTGACTTTC. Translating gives CSVTGAANVLTF.

Here the CDR3 reads CSVQGAAETQYF. The CDR3 DNA reads TGCAGTGTTCAGGGGGCTGCGGAGACCCAGTACTTC. V gene TRBV20-1 combines with J gene TRBJ2-5, with 8 bases lining up with TRBD1. The CDR3 is made up of 12 amino acids. Unmatched junction bases numbered 6, after V lost 7 bases and J lost 5 bases. Germline-derived CDR1 and CDR2 are DFQATT and SNEGSKA (reference sequence).

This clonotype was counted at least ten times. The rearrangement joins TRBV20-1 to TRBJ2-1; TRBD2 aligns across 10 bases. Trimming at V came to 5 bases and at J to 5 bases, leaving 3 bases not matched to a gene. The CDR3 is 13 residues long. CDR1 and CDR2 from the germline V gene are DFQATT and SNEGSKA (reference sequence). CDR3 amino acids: CSARGLANNEQFF. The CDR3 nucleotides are TGCAGTGCTCGGGGACTAGCGAACAATGAGCAGTTCTTC.

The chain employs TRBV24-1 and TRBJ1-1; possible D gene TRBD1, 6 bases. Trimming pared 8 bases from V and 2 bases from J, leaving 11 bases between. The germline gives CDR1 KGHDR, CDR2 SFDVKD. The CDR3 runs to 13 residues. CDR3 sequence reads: CATTTDRNTEAFF. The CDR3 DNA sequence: TGTGCCACCACTACGGACAGAAACACTGAAGCTTTCTTT.

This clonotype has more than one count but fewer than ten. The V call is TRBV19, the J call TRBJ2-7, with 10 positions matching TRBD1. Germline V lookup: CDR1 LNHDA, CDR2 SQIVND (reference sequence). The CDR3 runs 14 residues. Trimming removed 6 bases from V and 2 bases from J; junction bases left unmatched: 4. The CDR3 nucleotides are TGTGCCAGTAGGCGAGGACAGGGGGCCTACGAGCAGTACTTC. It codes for CASRRGQGAYEQYF.

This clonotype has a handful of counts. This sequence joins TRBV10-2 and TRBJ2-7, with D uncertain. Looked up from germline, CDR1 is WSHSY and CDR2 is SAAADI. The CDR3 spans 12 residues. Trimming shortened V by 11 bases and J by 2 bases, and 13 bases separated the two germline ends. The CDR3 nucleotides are TGCGCCGTTCGAGGACCAACCTACGAGCAGTACTTC. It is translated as CAVRGPTYEQYF.

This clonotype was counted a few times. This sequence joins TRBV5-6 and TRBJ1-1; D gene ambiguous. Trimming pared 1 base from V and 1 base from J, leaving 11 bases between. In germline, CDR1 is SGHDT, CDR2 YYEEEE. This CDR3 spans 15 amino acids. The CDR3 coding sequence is TGTGCCAGCAGCTTGAGCACAGAGAGGAACACTGAAGCTTTCTTT. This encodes CASSLSTERNTEAFF.

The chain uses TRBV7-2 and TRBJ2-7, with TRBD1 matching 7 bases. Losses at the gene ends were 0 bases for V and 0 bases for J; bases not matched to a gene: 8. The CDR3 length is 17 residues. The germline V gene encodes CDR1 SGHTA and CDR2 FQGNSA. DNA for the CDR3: TGTGCCAGCAGCTTAGCGGACAGGAGCTGGAGCTCCTACGAGCAGTACTTC. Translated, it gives CASSLADRSWSSYEQYF.